This entry lists 5 T cell receptor beta chains sequenced from one sample in a study of early T cells in non-severe SARS-CoV-2 infection. In TCRdb, the 5' RACE reads were re-called with MiXCR into one record per CDR3 protein. This sample carries 65,000 to 80,000 distinct CDR3 sequences, 13% of them seen once, and the ten largest clones take about 6.1%. Sequenced sample: whole blood. These receptors all stem from an adult who was a healthcare worker with PCR-confirmed SARS-CoV-2 infection or an uninfected control (not recorded which).

This clonotype was seen repeatedly, ten times or more. The chain carries TRBV2 and TRBJ1-2, with a tentative D call TRBD1 (5 bases). V lost 7 bases to trimming and J lost 3 bases, with 12 bases between them. The CDR3 consists of 13 residues. Germline CDR1 is SNHLY and CDR2 is FYNNEI. CDR3 sequence: CASKGEEDYGYTF. The DNA of the CDR3 is TGTGCCAGCAAAGGGGAGGAGGACTATGGCTACACCTTC.

The rearrangement joins TRBV28 to TRBJ1-3; D gene unclear. V was clipped by 2 bases and J by 0 bases, with 17 bases between them. The CDR3 is 18 amino acids. Germline V lookup: CDR1 MDHEN, CDR2 SYDVKM. The CDR3 DNA is TGTGCCAGCAGTTTAGAGTCGCGTGTCAGCCTCTCTGGAAACACCATATATTTT. This codes for CASSLESRVSLSGNTIYF.

This clonotype was recorded a few times. The CDR3 sequence: CASSLGVASLNSPLHF. DNA of the CDR3: TGCGCCAGCAGCTTGGGAGTTGCGTCCCTTAATTCACCCCTCCACTTT. This rearrangement joins TRBV5-1 to TRBJ1-6; D unresolved. The germline V gene has CDR1 SGHRS and CDR2 YFSETQ. This CDR3 has 16 residues. The ends were cut back, 0 bases at V and 6 bases at J, with 13 bases in the middle.

The V gene is TRBV7-9, the J gene TRBJ1-1, with D hard to call. V shed 7 bases and J shed 2 bases, with 11 bases lying between them. Germline V gene sequence: CDR1 SEHNR, CDR2 FQNEAQ (reference sequence). This CDR3 region has 13 residues. The CDR3 is CASTSLSNTEAFF. The CDR3, as DNA: TGTGCCAGCACCTCGCTCTCCAACACTGAAGCTTTCTTT.

V usage is TRBV2 and J usage is TRBJ2-7; 11 nucleotides align to TRBD2. In germline, CDR1 is SNHLY, CDR2 FYNNEI. The CDR3 has 18 residues. J lost 0 bases, V lost 6 bases, and 13 bases had no gene match. In nucleotides, the CDR3 is TGTGCCAGCAGATCCCTTCTAGCGGGAGGAATCCACTCCTACGAGCAGTACTTC. The encoded protein is CASRSLLAGGIHSYEQYF.